One sample yielded the 9 T cell receptor beta chains listed below, sequenced in a study of type 1 regulatory T cells. TCRdb analysed the reads with MiXCR anew, one entry per CDR3 protein. The sample records tens of thousands of distinct CDR3 sequences, 60% to 65% being singletons. For these TCRs, the target antigens are not known. The sequencing sample was made of cultured non-Tr1 T cells, either the whole culture or a sorted T cell fraction (not recorded which). Receptor source: a human donor in good health.

The genes are TRBV20-1 and TRBJ2-3; 14 bases are shared with TRBD2. Germline assignment: CDR1 DFQATT and CDR2 SNEGSKA (reference sequence). This CDR3 is 20 amino acids long. Trimming cost V 3 bases and J 1 base; bases outside gene matches: 15. The CDR3 reads CSAREDIGTSGSLGTDTQYF. CDR3 nucleotide sequence: TGCAGTGCTAGGGAAGATATTGGGACTAGCGGGAGTCTAGGCACAGATACGCAGTATTTT.

This clonotype was seen a few times. The rearrangement uses TRBV6-2 or TRBV6-3 and TRBJ1-5, with a weak D call TRBD1 (6 bases). The ends were cut back, 6 bases at V and 3 bases at J, with 15 bases in the middle. Germline V gives CDR1 MNHEY, CDR2 SVGEGT. The CDR3 is 15 amino acids. CDR3 bases: TGTGCCAGCAGAAAAACAGGGACCACCAATCAGCCCCAGCATTTT. Translated, it gives CASRKTGTTNQPQHF.

CDR3 DNA: TGTGCCAGCAGCTTAGATTCGACTAGCTCCTACGAGCAGTACTTC. Translating it yields CASSLDSTSSYEQYF. The chain links TRBV7-2 to TRBJ2-7; D possibly corresponds to TRBD2 (6 bases). The CDR3 is 15 amino acids. Germline V CDR1 and CDR2: SGHTA, FQGNSA. V dropped 1 base and J dropped 0 bases, with 10 bases sitting between them.

This clonotype came up a few times. This chain uses TRBV14 with TRBJ2-1, with 10 bases fitting TRBD2. CDR3 length: 15 amino acids. V was pared by 1 base and J by 9 bases, with 6 bases of the junction left unmatched. The V gene's germline CDR1 is SGHDN and CDR2 FVKESK. CDR3 sequence reads: CASSQAAGGPGEQFF. The CDR3 DNA is TGTGCCAGCAGCCAAGCAGCGGGAGGGCCGGGTGAGCAGTTCTTC. Full variable domain (missing parts from reference TRBV14 and TRBJ2-1): EAGVTQFPSHSVIEKGQTVTLRCDPISGHDNLYWYRRVMGKEIKFLLHFVKESKQDESGMPNNRFLAERTGGTYSTLKVQPAELEDSGVYFCASSQAAGGPGEQFFGPGTRLTVL.

J is TRBJ2-4 and V is TRBV15, with TRBD1 as a possible D gene (6 bases). Trimming took 0 bases from V and 4 from J, leaving 13 bases between them. The CDR3 totals 16 residues. CDR1 is LNHNV, CDR2 YYDKDF, per germline (reference sequence). The CDR3 DNA sequence: TGTGCCACCAGCAGAGATTCAAGACAGGATAAAAACATTCAGTACTTC. Translated: CATSRDSRQDKNIQYF.

The V call is TRBV12-3 or TRBV12-4, the J call TRBJ2-5, with D unresolved. The V end was cut by 3 bases, the J end by 3 bases, with 14 bases between. The CDR3 loop spans 15 amino acids. The CDR3 is CASSFPTWNEETQYF. Written as DNA, the CDR3 is TGTGCCAGCAGTTTTCCCACCTGGAACGAAGAGACCCAGTACTTC.

The chain joins TRBV20-1 to TRBJ2-2; 9 bases match TRBD2. J lost 3 bases, V lost 6 bases, and 5 bases had no gene match. The CDR3 runs to 14 residues. The V gene's germline CDR1 is DFQATT and CDR2 SNEGSKA (reference sequence). CDR3 sequence: CSATGTSYTGELFF. CDR3 DNA sequence: TGCAGTGCAACCGGGACTAGCTACACCGGGGAGCTGTTTTTT.

The chain combines TRBV4-2 with TRBJ2-3; possible D gene TRBD2, 5 bases. Trimming shortened V by 0 bases and J by 0 bases, and 13 bases separated the two germline ends. This CDR3 is 17 amino acids long. From germline, CDR1 is LGHNA and CDR2 YNFKEQ. The CDR3, as DNA: TGTGCCAGCAGCCAAGATCGGCGGGTTGCTAGCACAGATACGCAGTATTTT. Amino acids: CASSQDRRVASTDTQYF.

Judged by abundance, this clonotype is medium-sized (0.01 to 0.1%). The rearrangement joins TRBV5-1 to TRBJ2-3; D remains unclear. The length of the CDR3 is 13 residues. CDR1 is SGHRS and CDR2 is YFSETQ in the germline V gene. With 1 base removed from V and 6 bases from J, the gap between germline ends came to 9 bases. The CDR3 reads CASSLLSGDTQYF. CDR3 bases: TGCGCCAGCAGCTTGCTATCCGGTGATACGCAGTATTTT.